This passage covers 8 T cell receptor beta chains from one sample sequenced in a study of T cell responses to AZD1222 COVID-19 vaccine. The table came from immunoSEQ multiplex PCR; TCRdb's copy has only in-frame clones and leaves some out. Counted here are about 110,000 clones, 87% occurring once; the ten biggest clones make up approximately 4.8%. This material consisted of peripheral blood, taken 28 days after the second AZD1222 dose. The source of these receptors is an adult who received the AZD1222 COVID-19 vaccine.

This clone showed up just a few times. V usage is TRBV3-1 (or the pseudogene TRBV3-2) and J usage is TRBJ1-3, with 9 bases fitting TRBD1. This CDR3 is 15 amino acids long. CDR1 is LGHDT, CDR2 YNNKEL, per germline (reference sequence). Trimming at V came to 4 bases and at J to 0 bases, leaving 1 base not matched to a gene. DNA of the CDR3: TGTGCCAGCAGCCTGGGACAGGGCTCTGGAAACACCATATATTTT. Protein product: CASSLGQGSGNTIYF.

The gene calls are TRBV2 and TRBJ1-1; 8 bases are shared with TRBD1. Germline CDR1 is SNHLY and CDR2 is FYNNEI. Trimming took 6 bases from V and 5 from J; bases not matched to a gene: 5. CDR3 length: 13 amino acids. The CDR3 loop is CASRGQGLTEAFF. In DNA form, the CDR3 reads TGTGCCAGCAGAGGACAGGGTTTGACTGAAGCTTTCTTT.

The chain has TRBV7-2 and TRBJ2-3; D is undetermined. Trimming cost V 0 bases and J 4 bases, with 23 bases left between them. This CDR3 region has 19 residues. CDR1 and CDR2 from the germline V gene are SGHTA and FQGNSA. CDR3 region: CASSLAKQSNPPNPDTQYF. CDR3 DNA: TGTGCCAGCAGCTTAGCGAAGCAAAGTAATCCGCCGAACCCAGATACGCAGTATTTT.

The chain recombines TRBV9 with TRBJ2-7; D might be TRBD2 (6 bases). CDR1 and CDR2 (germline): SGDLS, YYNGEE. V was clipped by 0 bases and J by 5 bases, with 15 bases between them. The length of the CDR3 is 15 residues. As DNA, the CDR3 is TGTGCCAGCAGCGTAGGGTCTAGCGAAGTCAACGAGCAGTACTTC. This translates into CASSVGSSEVNEQYF.

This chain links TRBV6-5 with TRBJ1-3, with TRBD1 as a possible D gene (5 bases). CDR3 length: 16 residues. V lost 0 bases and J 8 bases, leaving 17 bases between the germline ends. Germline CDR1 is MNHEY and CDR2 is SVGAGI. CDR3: CASSYSPGMSGDTIYF. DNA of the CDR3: TGTGCCAGCAGTTACTCACCAGGGATGAGCGGAGACACCATATATTTT.

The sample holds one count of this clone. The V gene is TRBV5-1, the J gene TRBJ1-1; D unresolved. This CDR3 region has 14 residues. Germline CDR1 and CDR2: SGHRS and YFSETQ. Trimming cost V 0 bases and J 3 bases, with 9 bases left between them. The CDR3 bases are TGCGCCAGCAGCTTGGGGACGGCGGACACTGAAGCTTTCTTT. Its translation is CASSLGTADTEAFF. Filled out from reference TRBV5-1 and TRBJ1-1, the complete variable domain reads KAGVTQTPRYLIKTRGQQVTLSCSPISGHRSVSWYQQTPGQGLQFLFEYFSETQRNKGNFPGRFSGRQFSNSRSEMNVSTLELGDSALYLCASSLGTADTEAFFGQGTRLTVV.

This chain's CDR3 is CASSYFPPQRETQYF. DNA of the CDR3: TGTGCCAGCAGTTACTTCCCCCCCCAGCGGGAGACCCAGTACTTC. The chain has TRBV6-7 and TRBJ2-5; tentative D call: TRBD2 (5 bases). TRBV6-7 is classed as an ORF, of uncertain function. The CDR3 length is 15 residues. V lost 1 base and J 5 bases, leaving 14 bases between the germline ends.

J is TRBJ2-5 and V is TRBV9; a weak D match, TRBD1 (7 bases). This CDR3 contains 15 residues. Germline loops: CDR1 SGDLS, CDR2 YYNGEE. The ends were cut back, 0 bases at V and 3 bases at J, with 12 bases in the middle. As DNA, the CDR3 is TGTGCCAGCAGCGTAGAGGGCAGGGGGGAAGAGACCCAGTACTTC. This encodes CASSVEGRGEETQYF.